This T cell receptor beta chain is from a study of T cell clonotyping in hematopoietic cell transplantation. Study outcomes and limitations: At the given depth, recipient repertoires were over 95% de novo clonotypes. Recipient TCR diversity dropped after transplant; expanded clonotypes rose from day 30 to 180.

The CDR3 has 14 amino acids. V gave up 5 bases and J gave up 2 bases; unmatched junction bases: 6. Germline V CDR1 and CDR2: MNHNY, SVGAGI (reference sequence). Points on this clone: Its specificity is unknown.

The protocol was immunoSEQ multiplex PCR, while the TCRdb copy is restricted to in-frame clones and leaves out a portion. The sample carries approximately 42,000 clones, 95% recorded once. The V call is TRBV6-6, the J call TRBJ2-7, with TRBD2 identical over 7 bases. The receptor was derived from a man aged 25-40 years in good health. Some clones in this sample may be carry-over from other donors' samples. The sample comprised peripheral blood mononuclear cells. The CDR3 here is CASSMGGGTYEQYF. The DNA for the CDR3 is TGTGCCAGCAGTATGGGGGGGGGTACCTACGAGCAGTACTTC.